These T cell receptor beta chains were read from a single sample in a study of regulatory T cells in long-lasting Graves disease. TCRdb fed the multiplex PCR reads into MiXCR, producing one record per CDR3 protein. The table lists over 350,000 distinct CDR3 sequences, 12% to 15% of them singletons. The same sample was also studied in work on T cells in Graves' hyperthyroidism and ophthalmopathy.

Source: peripheral blood mononuclear cells (PBMCs), taken at new diagnosis, from a patient treated with antithyroid drugs. All receptors come from a woman between 50 and 59 years old with Graves disease. Both conserved end residues are part of each CDR3. The order of the fields is J gene, D gene, V gene, clone size, CDR3 length, CDR3 DNA, CDR3 protein. A D gene is named only where the DNA matches it firmly. Clone size is not always given. Where it is, it says once, few, many or a class for expanded clones.

J: TRBJ2-5; D: TRBD1; V: TRBV5-5; size: many; length: 16; DNA: TGTGCCAGCAGCCCACTCTACAGGGGGCTTGGGGAGACCCAGTACTTC; CDR3: CASSPLYRGLGETQYF
J: TRBJ2-1; D: TRBD2; V: TRBV2; size: many; length: 15; DNA: TGTGCCAGCAGTGAAGGGACTAGTTTTAGTCATGAGCAGTTCTTC; CDR3: CASSEGTSFSHEQFF
J: TRBJ2-7; D: TRBD1; V: TRBV5-1; size: many; length: 14; DNA: TGTGCCAGCAGCTCAGGACAGGGCTCCTACGAGCAGTACTTC; CDR3: CASSSGQGSYEQYF
J: TRBJ2-3; D: NA; V: TRBV3-1; size: many; length: 16; DNA: TGTGCCAGCAGCCAAGTTCGGACCTGGGGCACAGATACGCAGTATTTT; CDR3: CASSQVRTWGTDTQYF
J: TRBJ2-3; D: NA; V: TRBV6-1; size: NA; length: 11; DNA: TGTGCCAGCACGTTTGCAGATACGCAGTATTTT; CDR3: CASTFADTQYF
J: TRBJ1-5; D: NA; V: TRBV25-1; size: many; length: 15; DNA: TGTGCCAGCAGCCTCTCCGGGGGCGCGGATCAGCCCCAGCATTTT; CDR3: CASSLSGGADQPQHF
J: TRBJ2-7; D: TRBD1; V: TRBV7-7; size: NA; length: 15; DNA: TGTGCCAGCAGCCCCGGGACAGGGTGGTTCGACGAGCAGTACTTC; CDR3: CASSPGTGWFDEQYF
J: TRBJ1-1; D: TRBD1; V: TRBV3-1; size: many; length: 17; DNA: TGTGCCAGCAGCCAAGGGTTTGGGGGACAGACGGGCACTGAAGCTTTCTTT; CDR3: CASSQGFGGQTGTEAFF
J: TRBJ2-1; D: NA; V: TRBV10-3; size: many; length: 14; DNA: TGTGCCATCAGTGACAGGGGCTACTACAATGAGCAGTTCTTC; CDR3: CAISDRGYYNEQFF
J: TRBJ2-1; D: TRBD2; V: TRBV28; size: many; length: 13; DNA: TGTGCCAGCAGTTTTTGGGATGGACTAGCGGGAGAGTTC; CDR3: CASSFWDGLAGEF
J: TRBJ2-1; D: NA; V: TRBV29-1; size: NA; length: 14; DNA: TGCAGCGTTAACCCAGCCTTGGTGGACAATGAGCAGTTCTTC; CDR3: CSVNPALVDNEQFF
J: TRBJ1-2; D: NA; V: TRBV11-2; size: few; length: 16; DNA: TGTGCCAGCAGTTGGGGGGCCGCCGGAGGGGGCTATGGCTACACCTTC; CDR3: CASSWGAAGGGYGYTF
J: TRBJ1-2; D: TRBD1; V: TRBV28; size: many; length: 15; DNA: TGTGCCAGCAGTACACAAACAGGGGTCCTCTATGGCTACACCTTC; CDR3: CASSTQTGVLYGYTF
J: TRBJ2-5; D: NA; V: TRBV7-3; size: many; length: 13; DNA: TGTGCCAGCAGCTTTACGGGGTTGGAGACCCAGTACTTC; CDR3: CASSFTGLETQYF
J: TRBJ1-1; D: NA; V: TRBV3-1; size: many; length: 15; DNA: TGTGCCAGCAGCCTATCAGACAAGTTGAACACTGAAGCTTTCTTT; CDR3: CASSLSDKLNTEAFF
J: TRBJ2-1; D: NA; V: TRBV3-1; size: many; length: 16; DNA: TGTGCCAGCAGCCAAGATGTTCTAGAACCCTACAATGAGCAGTTCTTC; CDR3: CASSQDVLEPYNEQFF
J: TRBJ1-2; D: NA; V: TRBV18; size: many; length: 14; DNA: TGTGCCAGCTCACCACGTGGAGAAAACTATGGCTACACCTTC; CDR3: CASSPRGENYGYTF
J: TRBJ2-3; D: TRBD2; V: TRBV5-1; size: NA; length: 16; DNA: TGCGCCAGCAGCTTGAGGGGACTAGCGAGCTCAGATACGCAGTATTTT; CDR3: CASSLRGLASSDTQYF
J: TRBJ2-3; D: NA; V: TRBV7-3; size: many; length: 15; DNA: TGTGCCAGCAGCTTTTCGGGCGCTAGCACAGATACGCAGTATTTT; CDR3: CASSFSGASTDTQYF
J: TRBJ1-2; D: NA; V: TRBV27; size: many; length: 16; DNA: TGTGCCAGCAGTTTATCGATCGGACACGATATCTATGGCTACACCTTC; CDR3: CASSLSIGHDIYGYTF
J: TRBJ2-2; D: NA; V: TRBV7-9; size: few; length: 13; DNA: TGTGCCAGCAGCTTTTTAGGCACCGGGGAGCTGTTTTTT; CDR3: CASSFLGTGELFF
J: TRBJ2-3; D: TRBD1; V: TRBV2; size: many; length: 18; DNA: TGTGCCAGCAGTGAAGCGCTTGGGACAGGGGCTACCACAGATACGCAGTATTTT; CDR3: CASSEALGTGATTDTQYF
J: TRBJ2-7; D: NA; V: TRBV7-9; size: many; length: 16; DNA: TGTGCCAGCAGCCCGGTAGGGGGGAGGAGAGTGGGCGAGCAGTACTTC; CDR3: CASSPVGGRRVGEQYF
J: TRBJ2-2; D: TRBD2; V: TRBV7-9; size: NA; length: 14; DNA: TGTGCCAGCAGCGAGGGACTAGTAGTCGGGGAGCTGTTTTTT; CDR3: CASSEGLVVGELFF
J: TRBJ2-3; D: NA; V: TRBV12-3/TRBV12-4; size: many; length: 15; DNA: TGTGCCAGCTCCCTCGGAGTAGTCGGCACAGATACGCAGTATTTT; CDR3: CASSLGVVGTDTQYF
J: TRBJ2-4; D: NA; V: TRBV7-2; size: NA; length: 18; DNA: TGTGCCAGCAGATTCGCGACACTCAACTCATTAGCCAAAAACATTCAGTACTTC; CDR3: CASRFATLNSLAKNIQYF
J: TRBJ1-5; D: TRBD1; V: TRBV2; size: NA; length: 15; DNA: TGTGCCAGCAGGACGGACAGGGTAAGAGGTCAGCCCCAGCATTTT; CDR3: CASRTDRVRGQPQHF
J: TRBJ2-1; D: NA; V: TRBV2; size: NA; length: 12; DNA: TGTGCCAGCACGTTTGTGATCTATGAGCAGTTCTTC; CDR3: CASTFVIYEQFF
J: TRBJ2-3; D: NA; V: TRBV5-1; size: many; length: 14; DNA: TGCGCCAGCAGCTTGAATCCGGAGTCGGTTACGCAGTATTTT; CDR3: CASSLNPESVTQYF
J: TRBJ2-7; D: TRBD2; V: TRBV20-1; size: many; length: 14; DNA: TGCAGTGCTAGTCAACTAGCGGGTTCCTACGAGCAGTACTTC; CDR3: CSASQLAGSYEQYF
J: TRBJ2-1; D: NA; V: TRBV9; size: few; length: 16; DNA: TGTGCCAGCATGAGCGACCGTTTAAGCTCCTACAATGAGCAGTTCTTC; CDR3: CASMSDRLSSYNEQFF
J: TRBJ2-7; D: NA; V: TRBV5-1; size: few; length: 14; DNA: TGCGCCAGCAGCGTGACGGACAGCGACTACGAGCAGTACTTC; CDR3: CASSVTDSDYEQYF
J: TRBJ2-5; D: NA; V: TRBV10-1; size: many; length: 14; DNA: TGCGCCAGCAGCCCCGGGCCTCGGTGGGAGACCCAGTACTTC; CDR3: CASSPGPRWETQYF
J: TRBJ2-3; D: TRBD2; V: TRBV5-1; size: NA; length: 17; DNA: TGCGCCAGCAGGTTGGGGATGGGACTAGGGGTCACAGATACGCAGTATTTT; CDR3: CASRLGMGLGVTDTQYF
J: TRBJ2-1; D: NA; V: TRBV9; size: NA; length: 17; DNA: TGTGCCAGCAGCGTAGATCCAACGGTAGAGGCAGGCAATGAGCAGTTCTTC; CDR3: CASSVDPTVEAGNEQFF
J: TRBJ1-2; D: NA; V: TRBV3-1; size: few; length: 14; DNA: TGTGCCAGCAGCCAAGCCTATGTCAACTATGGCTACACCTTC; CDR3: CASSQAYVNYGYTF
J: TRBJ2-2; D: TRBD2; V: TRBV28; size: NA; length: 16; DNA: TGTGCCAGCAGTTTCGGTAGCGGGAGCGACACCGGGGAGCTGTTTTTT; CDR3: CASSFGSGSDTGELFF
J: TRBJ2-7; D: NA; V: TRBV5-1; size: many; length: 15; DNA: TGCGCCAGCAGCTTGGGGGCAGCTTTCTCCTACGAGCAGTACTTC; CDR3: CASSLGAAFSYEQYF
J: TRBJ2-3; D: TRBD2; V: TRBV28; size: many; length: 15; DNA: TGTGCCAGCAGTCGCATAGCGGGAGTTTTAGATACGCAGTATTTT; CDR3: CASSRIAGVLDTQYF
J: TRBJ1-1; D: NA; V: TRBV7-9; size: many; length: 12; DNA: TGTGCCAGCAGCTTAGTATCGGCTGAAGCTTTCTTT; CDR3: CASSLVSAEAFF
J: TRBJ2-3; D: TRBD2; V: TRBV7-2; size: many; length: 15; DNA: TGTGCCAGCAGCCAGTCACTAGCGGGAGGTTATACGCAGTATTTT; CDR3: CASSQSLAGGYTQYF
J: TRBJ1-1; D: NA; V: TRBV29-1; size: NA; length: 15; DNA: TGCAGCGTTGAAGTCCCCCGAGCCATGAACACTGAAGCTTTCTTT; CDR3: CSVEVPRAMNTEAFF
J: TRBJ1-5; D: TRBD1; V: TRBV6-1; size: many; length: 15; DNA: TGTGCCAGCAGTGAAGCCGGGACAGACAATCAGCCCCAGCATTTT; CDR3: CASSEAGTDNQPQHF
J: TRBJ1-5; D: TRBD1; V: TRBV2; size: NA; length: 14; DNA: TGTGCCAGCATTATAGACAGGGGAAATCAGCCCCAGCATTTT; CDR3: CASIIDRGNQPQHF
J: TRBJ2-3; D: NA; V: TRBV5-6; size: many; length: 14; DNA: TGTGCCAGCAGAACGGGACTCGTGACAGATACGCAGTATTTT; CDR3: CASRTGLVTDTQYF
J: TRBJ1-2; D: NA; V: TRBV4-1; size: NA; length: 13; DNA: TGCGCCAGCACCTCGAGCAGGGTGGAGGGCTACACCTTC; CDR3: CASTSSRVEGYTF
J: TRBJ2-4; D: NA; V: TRBV19; size: NA; length: 15; DNA: TGTGCCAGTAGTCCCTCCCTACGGAACAAAAACATTCAGTACTTC; CDR3: CASSPSLRNKNIQYF
J: TRBJ2-3; D: TRBD2; V: TRBV2; size: NA; length: 14; DNA: TGTGCCAGCACCTCTAGCGGAAGATGGGATACGCAGTATTTT; CDR3: CASTSSGRWDTQYF
J: TRBJ2-3; D: NA; V: TRBV2; size: many; length: 10; DNA: TGTGCCAGCAGCACAGATACGCAGTATTTT; CDR3: CASSTDTQYF
J: TRBJ2-1; D: NA; V: TRBV5-1; size: many; length: 11; DNA: TGCGCCAGCAGCGACACAAGTGAGCAGTTCTTC; CDR3: CASSDTSEQFF
J: TRBJ1-6; D: NA; V: TRBV20-1; size: NA; length: 16; DNA: TGCAGTGCTAGAAGGTCCAGGGATTCGAAAAATTCACCCCTCCACTTT; CDR3: CSARRSRDSKNSPLHF
J: TRBJ2-1; D: TRBD2; V: TRBV28; size: many; length: 16; DNA: TGTGCCAGCAGTTCCTCAGCGGGAGGGCCTTTTAATGAGCAGTTCTTC; CDR3: CASSSSAGGPFNEQFF
J: TRBJ2-5; D: NA; V: TRBV3-1; size: few; length: 15; DNA: TGTGCCAGCAGCCAAGATTGGGCGACCCAAGAGACCCAGTACTTC; CDR3: CASSQDWATQETQYF
J: TRBJ2-7; D: TRBD2; V: TRBV11-1; size: many; length: 14; DNA: TGTGCCAGCAGCCCTAGCGGGATCTCCTACGAGCAGTACTTC; CDR3: CASSPSGISYEQYF
J: TRBJ1-5; D: TRBD1; V: TRBV6-9; size: many; length: 17; DNA: TGTGCCAGCAGTTACGAGACAGGGGAGGGAAGCAATCAGCCCCAGCATTTT; CDR3: CASSYETGEGSNQPQHF